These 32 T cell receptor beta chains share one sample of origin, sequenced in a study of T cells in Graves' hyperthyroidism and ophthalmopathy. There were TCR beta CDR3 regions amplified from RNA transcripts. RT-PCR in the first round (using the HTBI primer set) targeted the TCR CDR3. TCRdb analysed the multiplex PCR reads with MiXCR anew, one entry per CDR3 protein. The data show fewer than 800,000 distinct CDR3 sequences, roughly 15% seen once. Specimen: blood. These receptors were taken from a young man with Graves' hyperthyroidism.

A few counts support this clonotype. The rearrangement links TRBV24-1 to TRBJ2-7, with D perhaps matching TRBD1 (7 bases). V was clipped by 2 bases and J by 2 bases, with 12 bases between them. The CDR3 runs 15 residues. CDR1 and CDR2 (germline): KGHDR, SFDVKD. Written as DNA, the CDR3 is TGTGCCACCAGTGATTCCAGGGGGGATCCCTACGAGCAGTACTTC. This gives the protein CATSDSRGDPYEQYF.

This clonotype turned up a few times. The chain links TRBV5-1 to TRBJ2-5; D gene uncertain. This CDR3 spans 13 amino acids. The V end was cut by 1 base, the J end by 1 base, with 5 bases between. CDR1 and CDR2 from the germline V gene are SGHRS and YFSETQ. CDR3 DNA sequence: TGCGCCAGCAGCTTGTGGACCCAAGAGACCCAGTACTTC. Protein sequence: CASSLWTQETQYF.

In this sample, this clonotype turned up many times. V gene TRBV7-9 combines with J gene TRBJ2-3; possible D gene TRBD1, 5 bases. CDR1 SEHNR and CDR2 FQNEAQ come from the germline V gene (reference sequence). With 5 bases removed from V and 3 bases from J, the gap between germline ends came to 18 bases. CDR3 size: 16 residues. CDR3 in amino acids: CASSLLPSPGTDTQYF. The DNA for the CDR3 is TGTGCCAGCAGCCTCCTGCCATCACCAGGGACAGATACGCAGTATTTT.

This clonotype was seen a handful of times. Here the CDR3 reads CATSRDLATGTRGYTF. Written as DNA, the CDR3 is TGTGCCACCAGCAGAGATTTAGCTACCGGGACCCGTGGCTACACCTTC. The V call is TRBV15, the J call TRBJ1-2, with D perhaps TRBD1 (5 bases). The germline V and J ends were trimmed by 0 bases and 7 bases, with 18 bases remaining between them. The CDR3 runs to 16 residues. Germline CDR1 LNHNV, CDR2 YYDKDF (reference sequence).

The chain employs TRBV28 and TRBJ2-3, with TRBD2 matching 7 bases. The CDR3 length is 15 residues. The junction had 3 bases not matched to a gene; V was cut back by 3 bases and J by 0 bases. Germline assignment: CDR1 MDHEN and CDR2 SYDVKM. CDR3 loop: CASSFVGLSTDTQYF. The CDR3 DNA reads TGTGCCAGCAGTTTTGTGGGACTAAGCACAGATACGCAGTATTTT.

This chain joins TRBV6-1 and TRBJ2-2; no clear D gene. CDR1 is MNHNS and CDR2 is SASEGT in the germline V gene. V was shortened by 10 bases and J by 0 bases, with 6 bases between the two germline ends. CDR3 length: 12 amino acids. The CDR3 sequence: CAILSNTGELFF. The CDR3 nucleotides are TGTGCCATCCTATCGAACACCGGGGAGCTGTTTTTT.

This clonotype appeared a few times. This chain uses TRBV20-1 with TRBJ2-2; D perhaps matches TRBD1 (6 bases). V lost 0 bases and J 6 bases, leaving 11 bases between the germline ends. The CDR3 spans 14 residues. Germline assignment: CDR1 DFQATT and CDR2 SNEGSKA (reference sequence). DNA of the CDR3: TGCAGTGCTAGAGACAGGGGAGAGGCCGGGGAGCTGTTTTTT. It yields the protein CSARDRGEAGELFF.

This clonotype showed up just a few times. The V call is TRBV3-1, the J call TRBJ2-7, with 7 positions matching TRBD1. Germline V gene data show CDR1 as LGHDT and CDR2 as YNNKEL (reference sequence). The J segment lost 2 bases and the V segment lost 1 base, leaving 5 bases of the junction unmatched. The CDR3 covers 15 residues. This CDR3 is CASSQVVGGAYEQYF. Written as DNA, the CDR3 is TGTGCCAGCAGCCAAGTGGTAGGGGGCGCCTACGAGCAGTACTTC.

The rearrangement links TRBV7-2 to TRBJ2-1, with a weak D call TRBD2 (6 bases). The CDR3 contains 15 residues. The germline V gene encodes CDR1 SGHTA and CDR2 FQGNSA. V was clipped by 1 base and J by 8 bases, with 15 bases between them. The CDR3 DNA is TGTGCCAGCAGCTTAGGGGACTCCAACGGCCATGAGCAGTTCTTC. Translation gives CASSLGDSNGHEQFF.

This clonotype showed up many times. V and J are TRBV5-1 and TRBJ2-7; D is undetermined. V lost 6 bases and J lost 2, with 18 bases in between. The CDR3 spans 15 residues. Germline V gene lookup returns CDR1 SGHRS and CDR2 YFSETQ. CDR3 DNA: TGCGCCAGCAAGATTGACGTGGATCGCGCCTACGAGCAGTACTTC. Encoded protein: CASKIDVDRAYEQYF. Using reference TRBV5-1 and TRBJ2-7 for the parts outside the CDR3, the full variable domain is KAGVTQTPRYLIKTRGQQVTLSCSPISGHRSVSWYQQTPGQGLQFLFEYFSETQRNKGNFPGRFSGRQFSNSRSEMNVSTLELGDSALYLCASKIDVDRAYEQYFGPGTRLTVT.

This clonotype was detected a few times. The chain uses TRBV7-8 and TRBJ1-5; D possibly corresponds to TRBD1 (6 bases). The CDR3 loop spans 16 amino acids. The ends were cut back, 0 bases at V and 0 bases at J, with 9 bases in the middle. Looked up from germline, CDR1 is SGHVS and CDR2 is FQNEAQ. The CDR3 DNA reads TGTGCCAGCAGCTTAGCGTGGGGGGCTAGCAATCAGCCCCAGCATTTT. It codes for CASSLAWGASNQPQHF.

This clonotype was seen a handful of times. CDR3 bases: TGCAGTGCGAAGCGTTCCCTGGCTGGGTCACCCCTCCACTTT. Translating it yields CSAKRSLAGSPLHF. The chain uses TRBV20-1 and TRBJ1-6; D call uncertain. The ends were cut back, 6 bases at V and 10 bases at J, with 19 bases in the middle. Germline V lookup: CDR1 DFQATT, CDR2 SNEGSKA (reference sequence). The CDR3 covers 14 residues.

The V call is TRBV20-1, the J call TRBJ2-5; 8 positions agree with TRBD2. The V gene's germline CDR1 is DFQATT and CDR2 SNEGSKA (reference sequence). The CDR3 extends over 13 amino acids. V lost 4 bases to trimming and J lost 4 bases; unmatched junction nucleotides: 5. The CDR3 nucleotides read TGCAGTGCTAACAGCGGGAGTCGAGAGACCCAGTACTTC. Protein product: CSANSGSRETQYF.

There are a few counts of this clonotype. CDR3 in amino acids: CASTPDGANGQYF. The DNA of the CDR3 is TGTGCCAGCACCCCGGACGGGGCCAATGGGCAGTATTTT. V is TRBV11-3 and J is TRBJ2-3; TRBD1 or TRBD2 may be the D gene (5 bases each). Germline-derived CDR1 and CDR2 are SGHNT and YENEEA. This CDR3 is 13 amino acids long. V lost 7 bases and J lost 11, with 19 bases in between.

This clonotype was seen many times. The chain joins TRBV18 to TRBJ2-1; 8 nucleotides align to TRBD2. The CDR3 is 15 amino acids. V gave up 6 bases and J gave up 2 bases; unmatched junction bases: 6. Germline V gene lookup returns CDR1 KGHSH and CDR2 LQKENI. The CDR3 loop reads CASSQRESPYNEQFF. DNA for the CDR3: TGTGCCAGCTCGCAGCGGGAGAGCCCCTACAATGAGCAGTTCTTC.

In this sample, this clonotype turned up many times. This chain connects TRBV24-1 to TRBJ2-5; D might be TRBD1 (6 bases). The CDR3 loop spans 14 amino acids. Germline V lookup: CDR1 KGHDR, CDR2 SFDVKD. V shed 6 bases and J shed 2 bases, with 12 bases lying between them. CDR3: CATSPTGIQETQYF. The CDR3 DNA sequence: TGTGCCACCAGTCCAACAGGGATACAAGAGACCCAGTACTTC.

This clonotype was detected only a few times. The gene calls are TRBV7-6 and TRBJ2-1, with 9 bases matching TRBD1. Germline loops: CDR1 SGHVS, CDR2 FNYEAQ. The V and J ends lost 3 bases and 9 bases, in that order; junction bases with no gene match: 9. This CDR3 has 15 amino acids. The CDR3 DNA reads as TGTGCCAGCAGCTTCGTGGGGACAGGGACCGGTGAGCAGTTCTTC. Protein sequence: CASSFVGTGTGEQFF.

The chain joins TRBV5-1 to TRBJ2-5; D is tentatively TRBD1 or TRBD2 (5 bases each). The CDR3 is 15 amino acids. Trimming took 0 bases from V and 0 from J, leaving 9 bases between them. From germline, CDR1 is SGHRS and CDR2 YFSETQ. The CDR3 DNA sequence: TGCGCCAGCAGCTTGGGGGACCGGTACCAAGAGACCCAGTACTTC. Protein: CASSLGDRYQETQYF.

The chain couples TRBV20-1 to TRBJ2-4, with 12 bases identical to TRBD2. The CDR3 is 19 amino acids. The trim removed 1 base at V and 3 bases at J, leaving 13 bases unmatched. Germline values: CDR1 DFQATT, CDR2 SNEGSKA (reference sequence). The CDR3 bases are TGCAGTGCTAGAGTGGCTAGCGGGAGGGCCCTCTGGGTCAAAAACATTCAGTACTTC. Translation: CSARVASGRALWVKNIQYF.

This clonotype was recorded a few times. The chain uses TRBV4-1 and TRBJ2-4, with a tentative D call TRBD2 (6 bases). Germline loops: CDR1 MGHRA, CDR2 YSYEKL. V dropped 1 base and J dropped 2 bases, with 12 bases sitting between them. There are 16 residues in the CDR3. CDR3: CASSQGDFQPKNIQYF. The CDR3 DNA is TGCGCCAGCAGCCAAGGGGACTTCCAGCCCAAAAACATTCAGTACTTC.

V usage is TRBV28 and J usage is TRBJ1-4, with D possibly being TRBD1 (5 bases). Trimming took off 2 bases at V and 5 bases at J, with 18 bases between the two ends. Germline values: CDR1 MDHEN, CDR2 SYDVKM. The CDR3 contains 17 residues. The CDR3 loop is CASSLLKWGRPNEKLFF. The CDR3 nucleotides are TGTGCCAGCAGTTTACTTAAGTGGGGCAGGCCAAATGAAAAACTGTTTTTT.

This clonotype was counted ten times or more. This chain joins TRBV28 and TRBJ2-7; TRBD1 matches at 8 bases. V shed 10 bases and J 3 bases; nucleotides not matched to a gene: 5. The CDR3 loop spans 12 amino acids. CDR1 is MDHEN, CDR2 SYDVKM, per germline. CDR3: CATWDRLYEQYF. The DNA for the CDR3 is TGTGCCACGTGGGACAGGCTCTACGAGCAGTACTTC.

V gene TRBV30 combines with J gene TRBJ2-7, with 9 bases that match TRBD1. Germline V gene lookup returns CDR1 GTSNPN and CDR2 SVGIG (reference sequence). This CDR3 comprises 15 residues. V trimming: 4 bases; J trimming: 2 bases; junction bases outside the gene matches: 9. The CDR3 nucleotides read TGTGCCTGGACTACAGGGGGCAAGTCGACCTACGAGCAGTACTTC. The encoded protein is CAWTTGGKSTYEQYF.

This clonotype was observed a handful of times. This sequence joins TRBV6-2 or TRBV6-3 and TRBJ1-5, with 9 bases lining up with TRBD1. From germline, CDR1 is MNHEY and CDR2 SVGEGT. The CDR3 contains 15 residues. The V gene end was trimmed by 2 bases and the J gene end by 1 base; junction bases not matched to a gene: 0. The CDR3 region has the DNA TGTGCCAGCAGTTACGGACAGGGGAGCAATCAGCCCCAGCATTTT. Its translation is CASSYGQGSNQPQHF.

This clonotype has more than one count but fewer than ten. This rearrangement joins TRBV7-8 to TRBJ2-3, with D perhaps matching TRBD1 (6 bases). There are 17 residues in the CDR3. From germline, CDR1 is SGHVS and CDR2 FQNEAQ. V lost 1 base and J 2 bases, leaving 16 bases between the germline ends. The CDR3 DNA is TGTGCCAGCAGCTTAGGGGTGGGGGCCCGCCCCACAGATACGCAGTATTTT. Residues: CASSLGVGARPTDTQYF.

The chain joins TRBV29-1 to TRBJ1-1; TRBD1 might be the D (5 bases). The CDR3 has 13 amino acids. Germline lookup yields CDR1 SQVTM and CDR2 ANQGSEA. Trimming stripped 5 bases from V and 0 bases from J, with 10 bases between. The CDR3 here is CSVSHRMNTEAFF. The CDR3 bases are TGCAGCGTTTCCCACAGGATGAACACTGAAGCTTTCTTT.

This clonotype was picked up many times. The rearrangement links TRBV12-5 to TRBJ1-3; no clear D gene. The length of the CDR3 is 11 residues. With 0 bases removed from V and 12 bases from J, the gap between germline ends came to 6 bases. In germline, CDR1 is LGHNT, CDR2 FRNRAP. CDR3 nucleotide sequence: TGTGCTAGTGGTTTGGTAGAGGACATATATTTT. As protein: CASGLVEDIYF.

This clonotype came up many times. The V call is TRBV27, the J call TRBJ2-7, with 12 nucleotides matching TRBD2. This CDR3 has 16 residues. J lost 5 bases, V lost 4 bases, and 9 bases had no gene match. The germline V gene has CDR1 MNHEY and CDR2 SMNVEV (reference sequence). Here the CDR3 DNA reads TGTGCCAGCAGTTCCTGGTCTAGCGGGAGGGTAAACGAGCAGTACTTC. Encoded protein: CASSSWSSGRVNEQYF.

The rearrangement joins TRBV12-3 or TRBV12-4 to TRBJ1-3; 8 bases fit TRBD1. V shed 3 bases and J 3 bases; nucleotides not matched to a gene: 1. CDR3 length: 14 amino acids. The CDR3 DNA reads TGTGCCAGCAGTTTCGACAGGGGTGGAAACACCATATATTTT. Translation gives CASSFDRGGNTIYF.

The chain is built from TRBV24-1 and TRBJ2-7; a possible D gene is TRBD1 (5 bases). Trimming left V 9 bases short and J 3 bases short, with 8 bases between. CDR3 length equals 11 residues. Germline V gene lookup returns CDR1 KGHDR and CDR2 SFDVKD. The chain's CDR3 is CATSQGYEQYF. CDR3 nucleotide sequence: TGTGCCACCTCGCAGGGCTACGAGCAGTACTTC.

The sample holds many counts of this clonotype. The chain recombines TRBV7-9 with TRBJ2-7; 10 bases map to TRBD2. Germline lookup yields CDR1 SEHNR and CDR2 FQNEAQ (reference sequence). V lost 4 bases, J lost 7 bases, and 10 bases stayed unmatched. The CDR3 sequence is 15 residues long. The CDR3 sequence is CASSSSGSLGGEQYF. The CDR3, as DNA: TGTGCCAGCAGCTCTAGCGGGAGCCTCGGTGGTGAGCAGTACTTC.

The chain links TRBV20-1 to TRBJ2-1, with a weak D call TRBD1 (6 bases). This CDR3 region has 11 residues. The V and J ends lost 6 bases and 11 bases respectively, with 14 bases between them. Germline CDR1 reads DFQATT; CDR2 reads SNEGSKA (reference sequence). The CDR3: CSAPLGQKQFF. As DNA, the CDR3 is TGCAGTGCCCCACTTGGACAGAAGCAGTTCTTC.